This is a list of T cell receptor beta chains from one sample in a study of cytomegalovirus exposure and HLA in healthy donors. Sequenced by immunoSEQ multiplex PCR; TCRdb stores in-frame clones only, minus some. Found here are roughly 110,000 clones, less than 90% of them singletons; the top ten hold about 1.8%. Sequenced material: PBMCs. The receptors originated from a woman aged 18 to 35 in good health and CMV-seropositive. Both conserved end residues are part of each CDR3. A D gene is named only where the DNA matches it firmly. Clone size, where shown, is once, few, many, or a class for clones that have expanded.

v_gene	j_gene	d_gene	abundance	CDR3nt	CDR3aa
TRBV4-2	TRBJ2-3	.	.	TGTGCCAGCAGCCAAGAGAGGCCGAGCACAGATACGCAGTATTTT	CASSQERPSTDTQYF
TRBV4-1	TRBJ1-2	TRBD1	.	TGCGCCAGCAGGCAACCCGGGACAGCGAACTATGGCTACACCTTC	CASRQPGTANYGYTF
TRBV6-1	TRBJ1-4	.	.	TGTGCCAGCAGTGAAGGGAGGGACGGTGAAAAACTGTTTTTT	CASSEGRDGEKLFF
TRBV6-1	TRBJ1-2	TRBD1	once	TGTGCCAGCAGTGAACAGGGGGATGGCTACACCTTC	CASSEQGDGYTF
TRBV19	TRBJ1-2	TRBD1	many	TGTGCCAGTAGGACAGGGGGCTCGGGCTATGGCTACACCTTC	CASRTGGSGYGYTF
TRBV4-3	TRBJ2-3	.	.	TGCGCCAGCAGCCAAGTTTTTAGCTCCACCTCGTTTGGAGATACGCAGTATTTT	CASSQVFSSTSFGDTQYF
TRBV6-5	TRBJ2-2	.	.	TGTGCCAGCAGTTACTCGATGGGGGGTCCCGGGGAGCTGTTTTTT	CASSYSMGGPGELFF
TRBV28	TRBJ1-6	.	.	TGTGCCAGCAGTTTAAATCTCGGGAGCTATAATTCACCCCTCCACTTT	CASSLNLGSYNSPLHF
TRBV2	TRBJ2-7	TRBD1	once	TGTGCCAGCAGTGGTGGAGACAGGGCCCTCGAGCAGTACTTC	CASSGGDRALEQYF
TRBV9	TRBJ2-3	.	.	TGTGCCAGCAGCGAAGGCGGCGGCACAGATACGCAGTATTTT	CASSEGGGTDTQYF
TRBV9	TRBJ2-3	TRBD2	.	TGTGCCAGCAGCACGGGACTAGCGGGGGAACACACAGATACGCAGTATTTT	CASSTGLAGEHTDTQYF
TRBV5-8	TRBJ1-5	.	.	TGTGCCAGCGGAAGGGGCAGGGGCAATCAGCCCCAGCATTTT	CASGRGRGNQPQHF
TRBV10-3	TRBJ1-5	.	.	TGTGCCATCAGCCCAATCACAGGGCAGCCCCAGCATTTT	CAISPITGQPQHF
TRBV13	TRBJ2-1	.	once	TGTGCCAGCAGCTGGGGTCCGGGGTCGGCTGAGCAGTTCTTC	CASSWGPGSAEQFF
TRBV15	TRBJ2-7	TRBD1	.	TGTGCCACCAGCAGAGGGACAGGGTTATCCTACGAGCAGTACTTC	CATSRGTGLSYEQYF
TRBV10-1	TRBJ2-7	.	.	TGCGCCAGCAGTGCACAGGGTTCCGAGCAGTACTTC	CASSAQGSEQYF
TRBV30	TRBJ1-5	TRBD1	few	TGTGCCGCCGAAAACAGGGGGCCCAATCAGCCCCAGCATTTT	CAAENRGPNQPQHF
TRBV7-2	TRBJ1-6	TRBD1	.	TGTGCCAGCAGCGGGGACAGCAGATCCTATAATTCACCCCTCCACTTT	CASSGDSRSYNSPLHF
TRBV28	TRBJ2-7	TRBD2	.	TGTGCCAGCAGGCCTCCTAGCGGGGGGAACTACGAGCAGTACTTC	CASRPPSGGNYEQYF
TRBV9	TRBJ2-5	TRBD2	once	TGTGCCAGCAGCTGGGGCGGGGGGGCCGAAGAGACCCAGTACTTC	CASSWGGGAEETQYF
TRBV18	TRBJ2-2	.	.	TGTGCCAGCTCACCAGCAGGGCCCGGGGAGCTGTTTTTT	CASSPAGPGELFF
TRBV5-1	TRBJ2-1	TRBD2	.	TGCGCCAGCAGCTACGGGGGGGATGAGCAGTTCTTC	CASSYGGDEQFF
TRBV4-1	TRBJ1-3	TRBD1	.	TGCGCCAGCAGCCAAGAAGTGGGCATCCAGGGGGACACCATATATTTT	CASSQEVGIQGDTIYF
TRBV5-6	TRBJ2-7	.	.	TGTGCCAGCAGCTTGGGGCAGAATACCTACGAGCAGTACTTC	CASSLGQNTYEQYF
TRBV6-5	TRBJ2-1	TRBD1	.	TGTGCCAGCATCCGGGACAGCTCCTACAATGAGCAGTTCTTC	CASIRDSSYNEQFF
TRBV15	TRBJ2-5	.	.	TGTGCCACCAGCAGAATAGTCCAAGAGACCCAGTACTTC	CATSRIVQETQYF
TRBV9	TRBJ2-2	.	.	TGTGCCAGCAGCGTAAATAGGGAGCAGGACACCGGGGAGCTGTTTTTT	CASSVNREQDTGELFF
TRBV10-2	TRBJ1-1	.	.	TGCGCCAGCAGGGAACAGCAAGGGAGGCACACTGAAGCTTTCTTT	CASREQQGRHTEAFF
TRBV28	TRBJ1-2	TRBD1	.	TGTGCCAGCAGTCCCATGACCAGGGGGCGCCTTGACTATGGCTACACCTTC	CASSPMTRGRLDYGYTF
TRBV27	TRBJ2-7	.	few	TGTGCCAGCAGTTTTCGAGACAGCTACGAGCAGTACTTC	CASSFRDSYEQYF
TRBV7-2	TRBJ1-2	TRBD1	.	TGTGCCAGCAGCCGGGACAGGAACTATGGCTACACCTTC	CASSRDRNYGYTF
TRBV28	TRBJ1-1	.	few	TGTGCCAGCAGCACGGAGGTGAACACTGAAGCTTTCTTT	CASSTEVNTEAFF
TRBV5-1	TRBJ2-5	TRBD1	once	TGCGCCAGCAGTCCCGGACAGGAAGAGACCCAGTACTTC	CASSPGQEETQYF
TRBV18	TRBJ1-5	.	.	TGTGCCAGCTCACCCAGGATCGCCCAGCCCCAGCATTTT	CASSPRIAQPQHF
TRBV2	TRBJ1-2	TRBD1	.	TGTGCCAGCAGTGCGGGTAGGACAGGGACTAACTATGGCTACACCTTC	CASSAGRTGTNYGYTF
TRBV6-1	TRBJ2-7	TRBD1	.	TGTGCCAGCATTATGGACAGGGTAAGCTACGAGCAGTACTTC	CASIMDRVSYEQYF
TRBV7-9	TRBJ1-4	.	.	TGTGCCAGCAGCTTAGGGCAGGGTCGCGAAAAACTGTTTTTT	CASSLGQGREKLFF
TRBV2	TRBJ2-5	.	.	TGTGCCAGCAGTGAACTAAAAGAGACCCAGTACTTC	CASSELKETQYF
TRBV19	TRBJ1-6	.	.	TGTGCCAGTAGTATCCAGGGGAATAATTCACCCCTCCACTTT	CASSIQGNNSPLHF
TRBV6-5	TRBJ2-3	.	.	TGTGCCAGCAGTTTGCGGGGAAGCACAGATACGCAGTATTTT	CASSLRGSTDTQYF
TRBV27	TRBJ2-1	TRBD2	.	TGTGCCAGCAGTTTATTAGCGGGGGGCGGCGATGAGCAGTTCTTC	CASSLLAGGGDEQFF
TRBV9	TRBJ1-5	TRBD1	.	TGTGCCAGCAGCGTACAGGGGGATCAGCCCCAGCATTTT	CASSVQGDQPQHF
TRBV9	TRBJ2-1	TRBD1	.	TGTGCCAGCAGCCTGGGACAGGTCTCCTACAATGAGCAGTTCTTC	CASSLGQVSYNEQFF
TRBV6-6	TRBJ1-2	.	.	TGTGCCAGCACCGTAGCTAACTATGGCTACACCTTC	CASTVANYGYTF
TRBV10-3	TRBJ1-2	TRBD1	.	TGTGCCATCAGTCTTCGACAGGGGGCAGAGGTTGGCTACACCTTC	CAISLRQGAEVGYTF
TRBV28	TRBJ2-7	.	.	TGTGCCAGCAGTTTAGGAGGGGGCAACGAGCAGTACTTC	CASSLGGGNEQYF
TRBV11-2	TRBJ1-3	.	.	TGTGCCAGCAGCTTAACTCCTTCCCCTGGAAACACCATATATTTT	CASSLTPSPGNTIYF
TRBV18	TRBJ1-6	.	.	TGTGCCAGCTCCTTACCTCCCAAAGGGGGCTCCTATAATTCACCCCTCCACTTT	CASSLPPKGGSYNSPLHF
TRBV4-1	TRBJ1-6	TRBD1	.	TGCGCCAGCAGCCAAGATTCTGGACAGGGATATTCACCCCTCCACTTT	CASSQDSGQGYSPLHF
TRBV2	TRBJ2-7	.	.	TGTGCCAGCAGAGCGGACAGCCTGACCTACGAGCAGTACTTC	CASRADSLTYEQYF
TRBV7-2	TRBJ1-1	.	.	TGTGCCAGCAGCTTAGTCCCCCCCAGGTGGAACACTGAAGCTTTCTTT	CASSLVPPRWNTEAFF
TRBV28	TRBJ1-5	.	.	TGTGCCAGCAGTTTGACTTATCCCCAGCATTTT	CASSLTYPQHF
TRBV11-3	TRBJ2-2	TRBD2	.	TGTGCCAGCAGCTTTGGGGGGGTCGGGGAGCTGTTTTTT	CASSFGGVGELFF
TRBV28	TRBJ1-1	.	.	TGTGCCAGCAGTTTAGGACAGTCCCACACTGAAGCTTTCTTT	CASSLGQSHTEAFF
TRBV5-1	TRBJ1-2	.	.	TGCGCCAGCAGCTTGCCCCAGGAGGGCTATGGCTACACCTTC	CASSLPQEGYGYTF
TRBV27	TRBJ1-1	.	.	TGTGCCAGCAGTTTATATCTACCCATGAACACTGAAGCTTTCTTT	CASSLYLPMNTEAFF
TRBV2	TRBJ2-7	.	.	TGTGCCAGCACCACTTCCGGTGGCGAGCAGTACTTC	CASTTSGGEQYF
TRBV6-1	TRBJ2-3	TRBD2	.	TGTGCCATCGGGGGGGCAGATACGCAGTATTTT	CAIGGADTQYF
TRBV4-1	TRBJ1-1	.	.	TGCGCCAGCAGCCAAACGCCCCCCGCGGGGACTGAAGCTTTCTTT	CASSQTPPAGTEAFF